Listed here is a single TCR beta chain. V was shortened by 4 bases and J by 7 bases, with 14 bases between the two germline ends. Germline loops: CDR1 SGHNT, CDR2 YYREEE (reference sequence). This CDR3 comprises 14 residues. Sequencing used immunoSEQ multiplex PCR; TCRdb keeps in-frame clones, though not all of them. The sample has around 68,000 clones; about 89% are singletons. This sample was included in a study of OX40 agonist ivuxolimab in advanced cancers. Study information: Among those treated, three patients had partial responses, one with hepatocellular carcinoma and two with cutaneous melanoma.

The material sequenced was CD4+ or CD8+ T cells sorted from blood, taken in a trial of the OX40 agonist ivuxolimab. The rearrangement links TRBV5-4 to TRBJ1-4; D is unresolved. The TCR sequence derives from an adult with an advanced solid tumor such as melanoma, head and neck, liver or kidney cancer. DNA for the CDR3: TGTGCCAGCAGCCGGGGAGGGTATCGTGAAAAACTGTTTTTT. Translated, it gives CASSRGGYREKLFF.